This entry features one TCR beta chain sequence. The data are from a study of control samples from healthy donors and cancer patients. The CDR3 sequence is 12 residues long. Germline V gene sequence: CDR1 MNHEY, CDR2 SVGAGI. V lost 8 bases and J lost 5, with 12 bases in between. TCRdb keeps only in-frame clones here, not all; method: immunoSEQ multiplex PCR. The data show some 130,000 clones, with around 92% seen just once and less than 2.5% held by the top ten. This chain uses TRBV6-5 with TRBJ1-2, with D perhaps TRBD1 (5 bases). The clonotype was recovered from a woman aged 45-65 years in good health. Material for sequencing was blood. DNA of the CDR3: TGTGCCAGCCGGGGGGGAGGTTATGGCTACACCTTC. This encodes CASRGGGYGYTF.